A selection of T cell receptor beta chains follows, all from one sample in a study of Graves' ophthalmopathy and Graves' hyperthyroidism. TCRdb fed the multiplex PCR reads into MiXCR, producing one record per CDR3 protein. This table has about 370,000 distinct CDR3 sequences, approximately 18% appearing once. What was sequenced was peripheral blood. The receptors originated from an adult woman with stable Graves' hyperthyroidism. Each CDR3 is given with its conserved first and last residue.

v_call: TRBV24-1; cdr3_length: 16; j_call: TRBJ2-7; cdr3_aa: CATSDRIREPPGGQYF
v_call: TRBV19; cdr3_length: 12; j_call: TRBJ1-1; cdr3_aa: CASKSEYTEASF
v_call: TRBV7-2; cdr3_length: 16; j_call: TRBJ2-2; cdr3_aa: CASSLAVGTYTGELFF
v_call: TRBV20-1; cdr3_length: 13; j_call: TRBJ2-7; cdr3_aa: CSALSREDYEQYF
v_call: TRBV4-2; cdr3_length: 17; j_call: TRBJ1-3; cdr3_aa: CASSQDVWTSAGNTIYF
v_call: TRBV27; cdr3_length: 18; j_call: TRBJ1-6; cdr3_aa: CASSLSPSRDRYNSPLHF
v_call: TRBV12-3/TRBV12-4; cdr3_length: 14; j_call: TRBJ2-2; cdr3_aa: CASSLDLNTGELFF
v_call: TRBV19; cdr3_length: 15; j_call: TRBJ1-1; cdr3_aa: CASSTNILGYTEAFF
v_call: TRBV27; cdr3_length: 15; j_call: TRBJ2-7; cdr3_aa: CASSLSHSGYYEQYF
v_call: TRBV19; cdr3_length: 15; j_call: TRBJ2-7; cdr3_aa: CASSSGGAVGREQYF
v_call: TRBV7-8; cdr3_length: 15; j_call: TRBJ2-7; cdr3_aa: CASSFSGDSSYEQYF
v_call: TRBV3-1; cdr3_length: 16; j_call: TRBJ1-1; cdr3_aa: CASSPPLGAPNTEAFF
v_call: TRBV7-2; cdr3_length: 13; j_call: TRBJ1-6; cdr3_aa: CASSLEFSSPLHF
v_call: TRBV2; cdr3_length: 18; j_call: TRBJ1-6; cdr3_aa: CASSEANGRGADNSPLHF
v_call: TRBV5-1; cdr3_length: 13; j_call: TRBJ1-2; cdr3_aa: CASSLGVGYGYTF
v_call: TRBV6-2/TRBV6-3; cdr3_length: 13; j_call: TRBJ1-5; cdr3_aa: CASSYGQKRPQHF
v_call: TRBV12-3/TRBV12-4; cdr3_length: 15; j_call: TRBJ2-7; cdr3_aa: CATSEGDSPIYEQYF
v_call: TRBV6-2/TRBV6-3; cdr3_length: 18; j_call: TRBJ1-5; cdr3_aa: CASRQIGGGQSFYQPQHF
v_call: TRBV19; cdr3_length: 17; j_call: TRBJ2-6; cdr3_aa: CASSKRIGFSGANVLTF
v_call: TRBV18; cdr3_length: 18; j_call: TRBJ1-5; cdr3_aa: CASSNHGEWTNSNQPQHF
v_call: TRBV10-3; cdr3_length: 17; j_call: TRBJ2-5; cdr3_aa: CAISESTSGNNEETQYF
v_call: TRBV28; cdr3_length: 15; j_call: TRBJ2-6; cdr3_aa: CASTDRGSGANVLTF
v_call: TRBV7-9; cdr3_length: 13; j_call: TRBJ1-2; cdr3_aa: CASSFGQLDGYTF
v_call: TRBV12-3/TRBV12-4; cdr3_length: 13; j_call: TRBJ2-5; cdr3_aa: CASSLQNEETQYF
v_call: TRBV2; cdr3_length: 10; j_call: TRBJ1-2; cdr3_aa: CARDSYGYTF
v_call: TRBV4-1; cdr3_length: 14; j_call: TRBJ1-3; cdr3_aa: CSSSQGRSGNTIYF
v_call: TRBV6-2/TRBV6-3; cdr3_length: 18; j_call: TRBJ1-3; cdr3_aa: CASSSFLPEGAYGNTIYF
v_call: TRBV28; cdr3_length: 13; j_call: TRBJ1-2; cdr3_aa: CASSQAMDYGYTF
v_call: TRBV7-2; cdr3_length: 11; j_call: TRBJ2-7; cdr3_aa: CASSSLAEQYF
v_call: TRBV29-1; cdr3_length: 12; j_call: TRBJ2-2; cdr3_aa: CSVVKGTGELFF
v_call: TRBV12-3/TRBV12-4; cdr3_length: 15; j_call: TRBJ2-5; cdr3_aa: CASSSRTEGKETQYF
v_call: TRBV5-1; cdr3_length: 14; j_call: TRBJ1-2; cdr3_aa: CASSSTGANYGYTF
v_call: TRBV20-1; cdr3_length: 13; j_call: TRBJ1-5; cdr3_aa: CSASRVSNQPQHF
v_call: TRBV28; cdr3_length: 15; j_call: TRBJ2-4; cdr3_aa: CASSSPAGNQNIQYF
v_call: TRBV12-3/TRBV12-4; cdr3_length: 12; j_call: TRBJ1-5; cdr3_aa: CASNFGGQPQHF
v_call: TRBV6-2/TRBV6-3; cdr3_length: 16; j_call: TRBJ1-5; cdr3_aa: CASSYVVGVEGQPQHF
v_call: TRBV20-1; cdr3_length: 12; j_call: TRBJ1-1; cdr3_aa: CSAMDRVLEAFF
v_call: TRBV2; cdr3_length: 15; j_call: TRBJ2-6; cdr3_aa: CASSDSASGANVLTF
v_call: TRBV7-2; cdr3_length: 19; j_call: TRBJ2-6; cdr3_aa: CASSPREREYKTGANVLTF